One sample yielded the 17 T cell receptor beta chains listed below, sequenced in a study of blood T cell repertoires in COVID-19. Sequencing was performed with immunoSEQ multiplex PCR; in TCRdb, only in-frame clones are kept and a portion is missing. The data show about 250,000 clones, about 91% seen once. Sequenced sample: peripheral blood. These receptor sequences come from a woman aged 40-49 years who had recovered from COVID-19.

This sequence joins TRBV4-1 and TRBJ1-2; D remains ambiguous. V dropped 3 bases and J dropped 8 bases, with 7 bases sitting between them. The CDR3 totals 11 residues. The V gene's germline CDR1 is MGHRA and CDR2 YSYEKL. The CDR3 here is CASSQRGGYTF. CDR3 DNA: TGCGCCAGCAGCCAGCGCGGGGGCTACACCTTC.

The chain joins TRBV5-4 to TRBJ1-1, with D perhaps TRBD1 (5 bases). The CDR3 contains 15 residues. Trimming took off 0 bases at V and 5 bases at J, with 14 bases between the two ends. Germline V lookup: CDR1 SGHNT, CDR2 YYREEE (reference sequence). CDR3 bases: TGTGCCAGCAGCTTGGCGGGAGGGGTTACTACTGAAGCTTTCTTT. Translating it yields CASSLAGGVTTEAFF.

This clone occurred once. The CDR3: CASRRTGDYGYTF. In nucleotides, the CDR3 is TGTGCCAGCAGGAGGACAGGGGACTATGGCTACACCTTC. The chain employs TRBV13 and TRBJ1-2, with 9 bases lining up with TRBD1. With V trimmed by 6 bases and J by 3 bases, 2 bases remained unmatched. The CDR3 totals 13 residues. Germline V gives CDR1 PRHDT, CDR2 FYEKMQ (reference sequence).

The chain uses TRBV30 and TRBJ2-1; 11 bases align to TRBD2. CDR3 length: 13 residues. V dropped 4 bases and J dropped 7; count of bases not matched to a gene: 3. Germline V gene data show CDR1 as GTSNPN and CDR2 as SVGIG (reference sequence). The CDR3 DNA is TGTGCCTGGACTAGCGGGAGGAAAAATGAGCAGTTCTTC. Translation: CAWTSGRKNEQFF.

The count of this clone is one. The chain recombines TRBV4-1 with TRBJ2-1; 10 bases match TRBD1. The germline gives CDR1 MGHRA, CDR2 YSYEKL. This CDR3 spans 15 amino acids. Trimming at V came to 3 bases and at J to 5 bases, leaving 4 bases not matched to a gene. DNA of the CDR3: TGCGCCAGCAGCCAGGCGGGACAGGGGAACAATGAGCAGTTCTTC. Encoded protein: CASSQAGQGNNEQFF.

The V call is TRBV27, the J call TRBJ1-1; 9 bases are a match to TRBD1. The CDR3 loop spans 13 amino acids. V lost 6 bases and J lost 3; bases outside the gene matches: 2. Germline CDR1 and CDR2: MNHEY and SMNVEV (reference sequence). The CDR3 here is CASSRTGDTEAFF. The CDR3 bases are TGTGCCAGCAGCAGGACAGGGGACACTGAAGCTTTCTTT.

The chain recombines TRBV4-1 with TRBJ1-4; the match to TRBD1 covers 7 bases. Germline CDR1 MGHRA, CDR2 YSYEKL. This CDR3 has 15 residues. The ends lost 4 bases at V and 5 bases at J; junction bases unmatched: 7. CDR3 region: CASSPRDSYNEKLFF. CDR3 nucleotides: TGCGCCAGCAGCCCCCGGGACAGCTACAATGAAAAACTGTTTTTT.

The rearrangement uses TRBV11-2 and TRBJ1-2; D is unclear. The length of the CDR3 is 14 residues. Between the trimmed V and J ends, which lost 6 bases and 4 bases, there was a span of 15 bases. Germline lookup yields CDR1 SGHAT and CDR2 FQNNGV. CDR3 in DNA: TGTGCCAGCAGTCGTGCAGCCGGGATCTATGGCTACACCTTC. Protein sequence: CASSRAAGIYGYTF.

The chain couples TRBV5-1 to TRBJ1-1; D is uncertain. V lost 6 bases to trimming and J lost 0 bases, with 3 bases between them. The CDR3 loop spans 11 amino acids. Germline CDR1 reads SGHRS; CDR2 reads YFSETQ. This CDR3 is CASTVNTEAFF. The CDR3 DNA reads TGCGCCAGCACCGTGAACACTGAAGCTTTCTTT.

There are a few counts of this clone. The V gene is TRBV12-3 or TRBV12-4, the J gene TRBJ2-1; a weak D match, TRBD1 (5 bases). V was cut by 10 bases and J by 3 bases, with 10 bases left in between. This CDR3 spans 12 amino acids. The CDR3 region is CATTQGYNEQFF. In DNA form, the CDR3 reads TGTGCCACAACCCAGGGCTACAATGAGCAGTTCTTC.

The CDR3 bases are TGTGCCAGCAGCGCTGAAACTAGCGGGGGCCACACAGATACGCAGTATTTT. It encodes CASSAETSGGHTDTQYF. J is TRBJ2-3 and V is TRBV9; TRBD2 agrees at 11 bases. The CDR3 runs 17 residues. Germline V gene sequence: CDR1 SGDLS, CDR2 YYNGEE. V lost 3 bases and J lost 2; bases outside the gene matches: 8.

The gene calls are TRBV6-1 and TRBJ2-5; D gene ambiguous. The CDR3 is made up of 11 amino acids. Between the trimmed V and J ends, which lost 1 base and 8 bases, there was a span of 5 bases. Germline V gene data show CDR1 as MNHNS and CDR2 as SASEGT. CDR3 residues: CASSEEQTQYF. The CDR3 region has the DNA TGTGCCAGCAGTGAAGAGCAAACCCAGTACTTC.

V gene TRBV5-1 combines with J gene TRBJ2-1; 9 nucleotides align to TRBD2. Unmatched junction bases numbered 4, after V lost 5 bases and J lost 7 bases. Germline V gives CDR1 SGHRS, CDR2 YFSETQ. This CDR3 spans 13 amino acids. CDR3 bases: TGCGCCAGCAGGGCTAGCGGGGTTAATGAGCAGTTCTTC. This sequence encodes CASRASGVNEQFF.

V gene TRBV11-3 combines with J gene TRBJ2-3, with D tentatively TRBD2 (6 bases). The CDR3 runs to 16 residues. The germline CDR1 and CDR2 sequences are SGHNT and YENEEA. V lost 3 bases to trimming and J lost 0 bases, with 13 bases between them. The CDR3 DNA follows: TGTGCCAGCAGCTTTTATGGGACTGCCAGCACAGATACGCAGTATTTT. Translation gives CASSFYGTASTDTQYF.

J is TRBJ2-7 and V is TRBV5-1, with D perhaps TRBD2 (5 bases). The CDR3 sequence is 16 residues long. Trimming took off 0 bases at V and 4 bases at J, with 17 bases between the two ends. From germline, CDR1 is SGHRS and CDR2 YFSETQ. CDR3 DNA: TGCGCCAGCAGCTTGGCCACCGGGAATGCTAGGTACGAGCAGTACTTC. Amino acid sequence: CASSLATGNARYEQYF.

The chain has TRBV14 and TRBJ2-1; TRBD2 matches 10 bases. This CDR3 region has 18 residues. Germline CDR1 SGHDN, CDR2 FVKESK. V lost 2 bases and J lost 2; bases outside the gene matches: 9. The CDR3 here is CASSQMVAGGFTYNEQFF. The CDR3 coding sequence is TGTGCCAGCAGCCAAATGGTAGCGGGGGGCTTTACCTACAATGAGCAGTTCTTC.

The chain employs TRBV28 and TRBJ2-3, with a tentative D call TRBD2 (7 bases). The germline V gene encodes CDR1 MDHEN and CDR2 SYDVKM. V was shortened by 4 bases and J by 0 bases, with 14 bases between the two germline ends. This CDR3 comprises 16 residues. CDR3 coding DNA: TGTGCCAGCAGTTCTTTGGGGGGGCCAAGCACAGATACGCAGTATTTT. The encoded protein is CASSSLGGPSTDTQYF.